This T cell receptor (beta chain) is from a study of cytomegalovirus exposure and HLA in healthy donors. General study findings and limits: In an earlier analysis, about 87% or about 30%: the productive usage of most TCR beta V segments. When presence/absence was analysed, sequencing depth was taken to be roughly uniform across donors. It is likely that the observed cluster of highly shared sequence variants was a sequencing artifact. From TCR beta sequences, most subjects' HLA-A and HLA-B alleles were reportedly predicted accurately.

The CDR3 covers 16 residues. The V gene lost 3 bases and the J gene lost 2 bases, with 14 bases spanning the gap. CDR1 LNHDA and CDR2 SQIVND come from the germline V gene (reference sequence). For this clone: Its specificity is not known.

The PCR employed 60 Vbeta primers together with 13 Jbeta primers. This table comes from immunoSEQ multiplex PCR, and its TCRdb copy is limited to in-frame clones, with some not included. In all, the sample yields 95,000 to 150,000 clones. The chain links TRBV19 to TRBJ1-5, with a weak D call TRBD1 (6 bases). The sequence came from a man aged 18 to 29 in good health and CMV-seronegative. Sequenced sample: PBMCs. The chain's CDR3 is CASSIYQGLGNQPQHF. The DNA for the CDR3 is TGTGCCAGTAGTATTTATCAGGGGTTGGGCAATCAGCCCCAGCATTTT.